One and the same sample provided the 5 T cell receptor beta chains below, sequenced in a study of blood T cell repertoires in COVID-19. Profiled with immunoSEQ multiplex PCR; TCRdb holds only in-frame clones, not every one. This table has some 230,000 clones, roughly nine tenths appearing once. Input material: peripheral blood. Receptors were obtained from a woman aged 50 to 60 with COVID-19, enrolled during active disease.

The gene calls are TRBV12-3 or TRBV12-4 and TRBJ2-1; TRBD2 aligns across 12 bases. The CDR3 is 13 amino acids. V trimming: 6 bases; J trimming: 9 bases; junction bases outside the gene matches: 3. Here the CDR3 reads CASRPSGGGEQFF. The CDR3 bases are TGTGCCAGCAGACCTAGCGGGGGGGGTGAGCAGTTCTTC.

This chain joins TRBV18 and TRBJ2-1; the D gene is possibly TRBD1 (5 bases). Germline values: CDR1 KGHSH, CDR2 LQKENI. The V end lost 6 bases, the J end lost 9 bases, and 24 bases lay between the germline ends. The CDR3 loop spans 16 amino acids. The DNA of the CDR3 is TGTGCCAGCTCTCCTTCCCCCCCCGGCAGGGCCGGTGAGCAGTTCTTC. It is translated as CASSPSPPGRAGEQFF.

This clone is a singleton in its sample. The chain combines TRBV5-6 with TRBJ1-3; D is possibly TRBD1 (5 bases). The CDR3 has 15 residues. V lost 1 base, J lost 0 bases, and 8 bases lay in between. The germline V gene has CDR1 SGHDT and CDR2 YYEEEE. This chain's CDR3 is CASSLIDSSGNTIYF. The CDR3 nucleotides are TGTGCCAGCAGCTTGATAGACAGCTCTGGAAACACCATATATTTT. The full variable domain, its missing parts supplied by reference TRBV5-6 and TRBJ1-3, is DAGVTQSPTHLIKTRGQQVTLRCSPKSGHDTVSWYQQALGQGPQFIFQYYEEEERQRGNFPDRFSGHQFPNYSSELNVNALLLGDSALYLCASSLIDSSGNTIYFGEGSWLTVV.

The rearrangement links TRBV19 to TRBJ2-3, with 13 bases that match TRBD2. The germline CDR1 and CDR2 sequences are LNHDA and SQIVND (reference sequence). V lost 4 bases, J lost 1 base, and 14 bases stayed unmatched. CDR3 length equals 20 residues. CDR3 sequence: CASSSRTSGGLIGGTDTQYF. The CDR3 DNA reads as TGTGCCAGTAGTAGTCGGACTAGCGGGGGCCTCATTGGCGGCACAGATACGCAGTATTTT.

This clone was picked up a small number of times. The chain links TRBV21-1 to TRBJ1-2; TRBD1, the table's D call, was not compared with the DNA. TRBV21-1 is a pseudogene. This CDR3 spans 14 amino acids. The CDR3 here is CASRTGKTNYGYTF. The CDR3 bases are TGTGCCAGCCGGACAGGAAAAACTAACTATGGCTACACCTTC.